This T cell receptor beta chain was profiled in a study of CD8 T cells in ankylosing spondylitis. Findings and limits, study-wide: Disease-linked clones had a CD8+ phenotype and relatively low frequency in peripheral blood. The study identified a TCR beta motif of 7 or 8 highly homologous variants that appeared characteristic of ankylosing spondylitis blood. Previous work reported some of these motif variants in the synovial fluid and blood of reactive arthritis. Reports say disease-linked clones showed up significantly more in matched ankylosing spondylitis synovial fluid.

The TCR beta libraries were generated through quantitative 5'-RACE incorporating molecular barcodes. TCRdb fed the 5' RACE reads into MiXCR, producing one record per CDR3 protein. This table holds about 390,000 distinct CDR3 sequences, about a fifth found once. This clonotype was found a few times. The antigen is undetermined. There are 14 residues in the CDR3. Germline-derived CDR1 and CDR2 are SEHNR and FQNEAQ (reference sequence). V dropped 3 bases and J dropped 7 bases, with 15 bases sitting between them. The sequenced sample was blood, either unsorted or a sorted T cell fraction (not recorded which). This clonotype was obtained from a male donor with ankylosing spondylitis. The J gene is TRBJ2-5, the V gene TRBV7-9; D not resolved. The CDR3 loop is CASSLSLEGWTQYF. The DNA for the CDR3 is TGTGCCAGCAGCTTGTCCTTAGAAGGGTGGACCCAGTACTTC. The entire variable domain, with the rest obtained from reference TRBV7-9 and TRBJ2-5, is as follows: DTGVSQNPRHKITKRGQNVTFRCDPISEHNRLYWYRQTLGQGPEFLTYFQNEAQLEKSRLLSDRFSAERPKGSFSTLEIQRTEQGDSAMYLCASSLSLEGWTQYFGPGTRLLVL.